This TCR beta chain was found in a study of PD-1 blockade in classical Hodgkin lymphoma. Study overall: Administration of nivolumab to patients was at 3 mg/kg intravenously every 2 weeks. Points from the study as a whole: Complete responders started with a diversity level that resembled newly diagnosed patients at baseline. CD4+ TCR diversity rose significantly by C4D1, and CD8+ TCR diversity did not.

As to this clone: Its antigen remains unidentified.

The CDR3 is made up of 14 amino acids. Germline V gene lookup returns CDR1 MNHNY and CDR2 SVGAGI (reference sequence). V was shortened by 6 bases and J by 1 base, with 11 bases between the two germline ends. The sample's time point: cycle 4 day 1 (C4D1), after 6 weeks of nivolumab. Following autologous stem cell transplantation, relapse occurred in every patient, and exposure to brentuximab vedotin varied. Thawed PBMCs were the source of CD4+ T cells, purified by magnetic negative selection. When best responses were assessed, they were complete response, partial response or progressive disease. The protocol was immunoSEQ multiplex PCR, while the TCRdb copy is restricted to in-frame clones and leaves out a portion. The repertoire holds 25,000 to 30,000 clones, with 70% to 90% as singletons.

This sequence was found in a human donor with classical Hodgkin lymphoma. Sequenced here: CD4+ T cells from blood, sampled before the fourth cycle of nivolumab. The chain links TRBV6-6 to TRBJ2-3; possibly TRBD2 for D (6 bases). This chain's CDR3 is CASRRLEGTDTQYF. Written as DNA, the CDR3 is TGTGCCAGCAGACGACTAGAAGGCACAGATACGCAGTATTTT.